Following are 26 T cell receptor beta chains from one sample sequenced in a study of cytomegalovirus exposure and HLA in healthy donors. The PCR employed 60 Vbeta primers together with 13 Jbeta primers. Sequencing was performed with immunoSEQ multiplex PCR; in TCRdb, only in-frame clones are kept and a portion is missing. Its listing shows approximately 45,000 clones. The sample taken for sequencing was PBMCs. Source of these receptors: a woman between 35 and 50 years old in good health and CMV-seronegative.

This sequence joins TRBV9 and TRBJ1-5; a weak D match, TRBD1 (5 bases). CDR1 SGDLS and CDR2 YYNGEE come from the germline V gene. The ends were cut back, 0 bases at V and 1 base at J, with 8 bases in the middle. This CDR3 region has 15 residues. DNA for the CDR3: TGTGCCAGCAGCGTAGGGGGGGTGAGCAATCAGCCCCAGCATTTT. This sequence encodes CASSVGGVSNQPQHF.

This chain links TRBV9 with TRBJ2-7; 9 bases match TRBD1. V was pared by 3 bases and J by 2 bases, with 6 bases of the junction left unmatched. The CDR3 runs 15 residues. CDR1 and CDR2 (germline): SGDLS, YYNGEE. The CDR3 region is CASSEGTGPTYEQYF. In DNA, the CDR3 is TGTGCCAGCAGCGAGGGGACAGGGCCCACCTACGAGCAGTACTTC.

V is TRBV29-1 and J is TRBJ2-1, with a possible D match to TRBD2 (6 bases). CDR1 and CDR2 from the germline V gene are SQVTM and ANQGSEA. This CDR3 is built from 11 residues. Trimming took 7 bases from V and 12 from J, leaving 16 bases between them. The CDR3 region has the DNA TGCAGCGCCCCCGGCGGGGTAGGGCAGTTCTTC. It translates to CSAPGGVGQFF.

The gene calls are TRBV29-1 and TRBJ1-1; D is uncertain. The CDR3 loop spans 12 amino acids. The germline gives CDR1 SQVTM, CDR2 ANQGSEA. Between the trimmed V and J ends, which lost 6 bases and 5 bases, there was a span of 13 bases. CDR3 coding DNA: TGCAGCGTCGGAGTGCTGGGTACTGAAGCTTTCTTT. Amino acids: CSVGVLGTEAFF.

This rearrangement joins TRBV19 to TRBJ2-3; TRBD1 matches 10 bases. Unmatched junction bases numbered 1, after V lost 3 bases and J lost 1 base. Germline-derived CDR1 and CDR2 are LNHDA and SQIVND (reference sequence). The length of the CDR3 is 15 residues. CDR3 protein: CASSIGTGGTDTQYF. The CDR3 DNA reads as TGTGCCAGTAGTATCGGGACAGGGGGCACAGATACGCAGTATTTT.

The chain employs TRBV18 and TRBJ2-7; 8 bases line up with TRBD1. The germline V gene has CDR1 KGHSH and CDR2 LQKENI. The CDR3 runs 15 residues. With 5 bases clipped from V and 2 bases from J, the junction kept 8 bases outside the gene matches. The CDR3 protein is CASSMRTGPTYEQYF. For the CDR3, the DNA is TGTGCCAGCTCAATGCGGACAGGGCCTACCTACGAGCAGTACTTC.

The chain recombines TRBV27 with TRBJ1-5; TRBD1 might be the D (6 bases). CDR1 and CDR2 from the germline V gene are MNHEY and SMNVEV (reference sequence). V lost 4 bases, J lost 7 bases, and 14 bases lay in between. The length of the CDR3 is 14 residues. The CDR3 DNA is TGTGCCAGCAGTTCACACACAGGGTTGCAGCCCCAGCATTTT. The encoded protein is CASSSHTGLQPQHF.

This chain links TRBV7-9 with TRBJ2-2; TRBD2 agrees at 7 bases. The CDR3 has 15 amino acids. Germline CDR1 SEHNR, CDR2 FQNEAQ (reference sequence). Trimming took 3 bases from V and 5 from J; bases not matched to a gene: 6. Written as DNA, the CDR3 is TGTGCCAGCAGCTTTGGACTAGAATGGACCGGGGAGCTGTTTTTT. Encoded protein: CASSFGLEWTGELFF.

This rearrangement joins TRBV6-6 to TRBJ1-2; D is perhaps TRBD1 (5 bases). In germline, CDR1 is MNHNY, CDR2 SVGAGI (reference sequence). The V end was cut by 0 bases, the J end by 4 bases, with 12 bases between. The CDR3 spans 15 residues. This CDR3 reads CASSYSGHQAYGYTF. CDR3 DNA: TGTGCCAGCAGTTACTCCGGACACCAGGCCTATGGCTACACCTTC.

The rearrangement links TRBV19 to TRBJ2-7, with 8 bases identical to TRBD2. From germline, CDR1 is LNHDA and CDR2 SQIVND (reference sequence). The CDR3 extends over 15 amino acids. V lost 1 base, J lost 2 bases, and 4 bases stayed unmatched. Here the CDR3 reads CASSIGGSGTYEQYF. The CDR3 DNA is TGTGCCAGTAGTATAGGCGGTAGCGGGACCTACGAGCAGTACTTC.

This chain links TRBV6-1 with TRBJ1-3, with a weak D call TRBD1 (6 bases). The V gene's germline CDR1 is MNHNS and CDR2 SASEGT. This CDR3 comprises 15 residues. Trimming removed 0 bases from V and 6 bases from J, with 12 bases in between. Here the CDR3 DNA reads TGTGCCAGCAGTGAAGCGTGGGGGCGTATAAACACCATATATTTT. Residues: CASSEAWGRINTIYF.

This rearrangement joins TRBV14 to TRBJ1-2; 10 bases map to TRBD1. CDR1 and CDR2 (germline): SGHDN, FVKESK. The CDR3 loop spans 15 amino acids. J was trimmed by 4 bases and V by 4 bases; bases with no gene match: 6. CDR3 region: CASSPLRTGGYGYTF. The DNA of the CDR3 is TGTGCCAGCAGCCCCCTGCGGACAGGGGGCTATGGCTACACCTTC.

The V and J genes are TRBV19 and TRBJ2-5, with D possibly being TRBD1 (6 bases). Matching the DNA end better, TRBJ2-7 makes the J call doubtful. Germline CDR1 is LNHDA and CDR2 is SQIVND (reference sequence). CDR3 length equals 13 residues. CDR3 sequence (DNA): TGTGCCAGTTCTGATGGGGGCGGCTACGAGCAGTACTTC. Amino acids: CASSDGGGYEQYF.

CDR3 coding DNA: TGCGCCAGCAGCCAATTGGGCCCCCTCCACTTT. This gives the protein CASSQLGPLHF. The V and J genes are TRBV4-1 and TRBJ1-6, with D hard to call. The CDR3 runs 11 residues. CDR1 and CDR2 (germline): MGHRA, YSYEKL. The V gene lost 2 bases and the J gene lost 13 bases, with 6 bases spanning the gap.

Here the CDR3 reads CASSRGLEETQYF. In DNA form, the CDR3 reads TGTGCCAGCAGCCGGGGACTTGAAGAGACCCAGTACTTC. The chain is built from TRBV11-3 and TRBJ2-5; a weak D match, TRBD2 (6 bases). The CDR3 runs 13 residues. The V gene lost 5 bases and the J gene lost 3 bases, with 10 bases spanning the gap. Germline loops: CDR1 SGHNT, CDR2 YENEEA.

The genes are TRBV18 and TRBJ1-4; D possibly corresponds to TRBD1 (6 bases). Germline V CDR1 and CDR2: KGHSH, LQKENI. V lost 1 base and J lost 7, with 13 bases in between. This CDR3 contains 15 residues. CDR3 nucleotides: TGTGCCAGCTCACCACTGCGGGGGCCAGGTGAAAAACTGTTTTTT. This gives the protein CASSPLRGPGEKLFF. Full variable domain (remainder filled in from reference TRBV18 and TRBJ1-4): NAGVMQNPRHLVRRRGQEARLRCSPMKGHSHVYWYRQLPEEGLKFMVYLQKENIIDESGMPKERFSAEFPKEGPSILRIQQVVRGDSAAYFCASSPLRGPGEKLFFGSGTQLSVL.

The CDR3 DNA is TGTGCCAGCAGCTTGTCCTCACCAGGGTCATCCCTTTCCTATGGCTACACCTTC. It yields the protein CASSLSSPGSSLSYGYTF. The chain links TRBV5-6 to TRBJ1-2, with D perhaps TRBD1 (5 bases). Trimming shortened V by 1 base and J by 4 bases, and 23 bases separated the two germline ends. The CDR3 totals 18 residues. In germline, CDR1 is SGHDT, CDR2 YYEEEE.

This chain uses TRBV11-3 with TRBJ2-5; tentatively, D is TRBD1 (6 bases). Germline CDR1 reads SGHNT; CDR2 reads YENEEA. The CDR3 has 15 residues. With 1 base removed from V and 1 base from J, the gap between germline ends came to 10 bases. The CDR3 loop reads CASSLAWGPQETQYF. CDR3 nucleotide sequence: TGTGCCAGCAGCTTAGCTTGGGGGCCCCAAGAGACCCAGTACTTC.

The rearrangement joins TRBV5-4 to TRBJ2-3; 10 positions match TRBD2. The length of the CDR3 is 16 residues. V lost 4 bases and J lost 7; bases outside the gene matches: 12. Germline CDR1 SGHNT, CDR2 YYREEE (reference sequence). In nucleotides, the CDR3 is TGTGCCAGCAGCCCACTTCTAGCGGGAGTTGTAAATACGCAGTATTTT. This encodes CASSPLLAGVVNTQYF.

The chain is built from TRBV10-1 and TRBJ2-5; 7 positions match TRBD1. V shed 3 bases, J shed 5 bases, and the junction held 6 bases outside the gene matches. Germline assignment: CDR1 WNHNN and CDR2 SYGVQD (reference sequence). The CDR3 covers 14 residues. The DNA of the CDR3 is TGCGCCAGCAGTGATTTCGACAGGGTTGAGACCCAGTACTTC. This gives the protein CASSDFDRVETQYF.

The chain couples TRBV18 to TRBJ1-1; 9 nucleotides agree with TRBD1. The CDR3 runs 14 residues. Germline values: CDR1 KGHSH, CDR2 LQKENI. V was clipped by 3 bases and J by 5 bases; unmatched bases: 4. Here the CDR3 reads CASSPGTGRTEAFF. CDR3 coding DNA: TGTGCCAGCTCACCTGGGACAGGGCGAACTGAAGCTTTCTTT.

The J gene is TRBJ2-4, the V gene TRBV9; 7 bases agree with TRBD2. The CDR3 runs to 15 residues. The germline V gene encodes CDR1 SGDLS and CDR2 YYNGEE. V shed 0 bases and J 8 bases; nucleotides not matched to a gene: 8. The DNA for the CDR3 is TGTGCCAGCAGCGTAGCGGGGGGACTATGGGACATTCAGTACTTC. This encodes CASSVAGGLWDIQYF. Together with reference TRBV9 and TRBJ2-4, the CDR3 gives the full variable domain: DSGVTQTPKHLITATGQRVTLRCSPRSGDLSVYWYQQSLDQGLQFLIQYYNGEERAKGNILERFSAQQFPDLHSELNLSSLELGDSALYFCASSVAGGLWDIQYFGAGTRLSVL.

The chain has TRBV11-2 and TRBJ1-1; the D gene is possibly TRBD1 (6 bases). Germline V gene sequence: CDR1 SGHAT, CDR2 FQNNGV. V was clipped by 5 bases and J by 4 bases, with 14 bases between them. The CDR3 spans 14 residues. The CDR3 reads CASSLRGTGTEAFF. The CDR3 nucleotides are TGTGCCAGCAGCCTCAGGGGTACAGGCACTGAAGCTTTCTTT.

The chain has TRBV23-1 and TRBJ1-3, with D maybe TRBD1 (6 bases). TRBV23-1 is classed as an ORF, of uncertain function. This CDR3 has 13 amino acids. Trimming took off 4 bases at V and 8 bases at J, with 12 bases between the two ends. Here the CDR3 DNA reads TGCGCCAGCAGTCGACCAGGGGCGTACACCATATATTTT. This encodes CASSRPGAYTIYF.

This chain connects TRBV2 to TRBJ1-2; unclear D gene. This CDR3 is built from 13 residues. Germline V gene sequence: CDR1 SNHLY, CDR2 FYNNEI. Trimming pared 5 bases from V and 4 bases from J, leaving 11 bases between. CDR3 coding DNA: TGTGCCAGCAGTAGAACCGGAGTCTATGGCTACACCTTC. Its protein is CASSRTGVYGYTF.

The chain employs TRBV5-1 and TRBJ1-1; no definite D call. The V gene lost 3 bases and the J gene lost 0 bases, with 6 bases spanning the gap. Per the germline V gene, CDR1 is SGHRS and CDR2 is YFSETQ. The CDR3 runs 13 residues. CDR3 amino acids: CASSWRMNTEAFF. The CDR3 region has the DNA TGCGCCAGCAGCTGGAGAATGAACACTGAAGCTTTCTTT. The complete variable domain, with remaining parts taken from reference TRBV5-1 and TRBJ1-1, reads KAGVTQTPRYLIKTRGQQVTLSCSPISGHRSVSWYQQTPGQGLQFLFEYFSETQRNKGNFPGRFSGRQFSNSRSEMNVSTLELGDSALYLCASSWRMNTEAFFGQGTRLTVV.